This T cell receptor beta chain was observed in a study of blood T cell repertoires in COVID-19. Study background: Acute and convalescent COVID-19 specimens originated in the United States, Italy and Spain. Sources were T cells, B-cell-depleted T cells, or PBMCs; the material itself was cDNA or gDNA.

This clone has only a few counts. This CDR3 is 14 amino acids long. Unmatched junction bases numbered 5, after V lost 3 bases and J lost 7 bases. Germline V CDR1 and CDR2: SNHLY, FYNNEI. Patients from Seattle were sampled longitudinally, starting during active infection. Original handling: Reference gene primers were amplified, and this amplification served to estimate nucleated cell counts. Method: immunoSEQ multiplex PCR; TCRdb's copy keeps in-frame clones and lacks some. V, J and clone size were drawn from that table, and D and trimming were deduced from the DNA. The table has around 260,000 clones, around nine tenths seen once.

Source material: peripheral blood. This chain uses TRBV2 with TRBJ1-5; 8 positions match TRBD1. The source is a woman in her 70s with COVID-19, enrolled during active disease. The CDR3 DNA reads as TGTGCCAGCAGTGACGACAGGGGAGGGCAGCCCCAGCATTTT. Translated: CASSDDRGGQPQHF. Full variable domain (missing parts from reference TRBV2 and TRBJ1-5): EPEVTQTPSHQVTQMGQEVILRCVPISNHLYFYWYRQILGQKVEFLVSFYNNEISEKSEIFDDQFSVERPDGSNFTLKIRSTKLEDSAMYFCASSDDRGGQPQHFGDGTRLSIL.